The clone carrying this T cell receptor beta chain was observed at least ten times. The antigen is not known. This sample is part of a study of T cells in Graves' hyperthyroidism and ophthalmopathy. For the study at large: Peripheral blood was obtained at initial diagnosis, preceding any treatment. Study-level findings and limits: Researchers report that a 13 V-J model separated ophthalmopathy from stable hyperthyroidism. Blood samples included most of the expanded thyroid clonotypes exceeding 0.001.

The source material, RNA transcripts, was used to amplify TCR beta CDR3 regions. In the first-round RT-PCR of the TCR CDR3, the HTBI primer set was used. Each CDR3 protein gets one entry after TCRdb re-called the multiplex PCR reads with MiXCR. The sample comprises around 440,000 distinct CDR3 sequences, 15% to 18% of which are singletons, and approximately 8% rests with the top ten. Germline V gene lookup returns CDR1 SNHLY and CDR2 FYNNEI. The CDR3 is 14 amino acids. V trimming: 6 bases; J trimming: 4 bases; junction bases outside the gene matches: 6. Researchers defined stable Graves' hyperthyroidism as no ophthalmopathy progression within 18 months.

The chain has TRBV2 and TRBJ2-3, with 8 positions matching TRBD1. Sequencing was carried out using blood. The clonotype originates from a young woman with Graves' hyperthyroidism. As DNA, the CDR3 is TGTGCCAGCAGAGGGACAGGAATGTCAGATACGCAGTATTTT. Translation: CASRGTGMSDTQYF.